These 18 T cell receptor beta chains share one sample of origin, sequenced in a study of shared clonotypes between healthy human individuals. Generated by immunoSEQ multiplex PCR, the TCRdb table keeps only in-frame clones and is missing some. The data show just over 2,000,000 clones, approximately 95% seen once. Material: naive CD4+ T cells sorted from blood. Noted subset: CD45RA+ positively selected. The receptors stem from a young man in good health.

The chain links TRBV11-2 to TRBJ1-1, with TRBD1 as a possible D gene (6 bases). This CDR3 is 13 amino acids long. CDR1 SGHAT and CDR2 FQNNGV come from the germline V gene. V was trimmed by 3 bases and J by 5 bases, leaving 10 bases between them. CDR3 protein: CASSLGGWTEAFF. The CDR3 DNA sequence: TGTGCCAGCAGCTTGGGGGGCTGGACTGAAGCTTTCTTT.

The chain joins TRBV5-4 to TRBJ2-7; TRBD2 aligns across 10 bases. Germline V CDR1 and CDR2: SGHNT, YYREEE (reference sequence). The CDR3 is made up of 16 amino acids. V lost 3 bases, J lost 1 base, and 7 bases stayed unmatched. The DNA of the CDR3 is TGTGCCAGCAGCTCCGGACTAGCGGAACCGTCCTACGAGCAGTACTTC. Its translation is CASSSGLAEPSYEQYF.

V gene TRBV5-4 combines with J gene TRBJ1-2, with D perhaps TRBD1 (6 bases). The V end lost 3 bases, the J end lost 7 bases, and 19 bases lay between the germline ends. The CDR3 has 15 residues. CDR1 is SGHNT, CDR2 YYREEE, per germline (reference sequence). CDR3 nucleotide sequence: TGTGCCAGCAGCTACCTACAGGGAACTGTTGGTGGCTACACCTTC. Translated, it gives CASSYLQGTVGGYTF.

The chain carries TRBV12-5 and TRBJ2-5, with TRBD1 matching over 7 bases. The germline CDR1 and CDR2 sequences are LGHNT and FRNRAP. The CDR3 is made up of 13 amino acids. Trimming at V came to 2 bases and at J to 4 bases, leaving 1 base not matched to a gene. The CDR3 sequence is CASGLYRGETQYF. CDR3 bases: TGTGCTAGTGGTTTGTACAGGGGAGAGACCCAGTACTTC.

As DNA, the CDR3 is TGTGCCTGGAGTGATCGCGGCAATGAGCAGTTCTTC. Translating it yields CAWSDRGNEQFF. The V call is TRBV30, the J call TRBJ2-1; D gene ambiguous. V was trimmed by 1 base and J by 6 bases, leaving 7 bases between them. The CDR3 is made up of 12 amino acids. CDR1 is GTSNPN and CDR2 is SVGIG in the germline V gene (reference sequence).

The genes are TRBV5-1 and TRBJ2-3; no clear D gene. Trimming removed 0 bases at V and 7 bases at J, with 12 bases between. The CDR3 covers 14 residues. CDR1 and CDR2 (germline): SGHRS, YFSETQ. CDR3 bases: TGCGCCAGCAGCTTGGAAGGGCTGGGGAATACGCAGTATTTT. It specifies CASSLEGLGNTQYF. Full variable domain (missing parts from reference TRBV5-1 and TRBJ2-3): KAGVTQTPRYLIKTRGQQVTLSCSPISGHRSVSWYQQTPGQGLQFLFEYFSETQRNKGNFPGRFSGRQFSNSRSEMNVSTLELGDSALYLCASSLEGLGNTQYFGPGTRLTVL.

Worth noting for this clone: Being one base from a much bigger clone, this may be a read error. The genes are TRBV18 and TRBJ2-7; D possibly corresponds to TRBD1 (6 bases). CDR3 length equals 17 residues. CDR1 KGHSH and CDR2 LQKENI come from the germline V gene. DNA for the CDR3: TGTGCCAGCCCACCACCGAATCAGCGACAGGACTCCTACGAGCAGTACTTC. Amino acids: CASPPPNQRQDSYEQYF.

The chain couples TRBV2 to TRBJ2-1; the D call may be TRBD1 or TRBD2 (6 bases each). The germline V gene encodes CDR1 SNHLY and CDR2 FYNNEI. The CDR3 contains 14 residues. The CDR3 coding sequence is TGTGCGAGTCTGCTCTATAAGGGGGGAAGTGAGCAGTTCTTC. Its translation is CASLLYKGGSEQFF.

The rearrangement links TRBV12-5 to TRBJ2-1, with 10 bases identical to TRBD2. With V trimmed by 4 bases and J by 4 bases, 10 bases remained unmatched. This CDR3 is built from 17 residues. Germline values: CDR1 LGHNT, CDR2 FRNRAP. As DNA, the CDR3 is TGTGCTAGTGGTTCGTTTACCGGGACTAGCGTATACAATGAGCAGTTCTTC. Residues: CASGSFTGTSVYNEQFF.

About this clone itself: Distinct nucleotide sequences in the sample also encode this CDR3. The genes are TRBV28 and TRBJ1-2; the match to TRBD1 covers 11 bases. The ends lost 5 bases at V and 5 bases at J; junction bases unmatched: 4. This CDR3 has 14 residues. Germline V gene sequence: CDR1 MDHEN, CDR2 SYDVKM. Here the CDR3 reads CASSPGQGVYGYTF. CDR3 bases: TGTGCCAGCAGTCCGGGACAGGGGGTTTATGGCTACACCTTC.

The rearrangement joins TRBV25-1 to TRBJ1-4, with TRBD1 as a possible D gene (5 bases). V was clipped by 2 bases and J by 7 bases, with 11 bases between them. Germline V lookup: CDR1 MGHDK, CDR2 SYGVNS. This CDR3 region has 14 residues. This chain's CDR3 is CASSERSGAEKLFF. The CDR3 DNA sequence: TGTGCCAGCAGTGAACGAAGTGGGGCTGAAAAACTGTTTTTT.

The chain employs TRBV30 and TRBJ1-3, with D tentatively TRBD1 (5 bases). Trimming cost V 1 base and J 7 bases, with 14 bases left between them. This CDR3 has 14 amino acids. Germline V gene data show CDR1 as GTSNPN and CDR2 as SVGIG (reference sequence). The CDR3: CAWSARQRGNTIYF. The CDR3 coding sequence is TGTGCCTGGAGTGCCAGACAGCGAGGGAACACCATATATTTT.

The gene calls are TRBV2 and TRBJ1-4, with no clear D. V was trimmed by 7 bases and J by 0 bases, leaving 9 bases between them. Germline loops: CDR1 SNHLY, CDR2 FYNNEI. This CDR3 is 14 amino acids long. CDR3: CASNTFPTNEKLFF. CDR3 DNA sequence: TGTGCCAGCAACACCTTCCCAACTAATGAAAAACTGTTTTTT.

In its sample, this clone was seen once. The sample carries other DNA sequences with the same CDR3. The J gene is TRBJ1-2, the V gene TRBV5-1; 7 bases agree with TRBD1. V lost 1 base and J lost 1; bases outside the gene matches: 1. Germline V gene lookup returns CDR1 SGHRS and CDR2 YFSETQ. CDR3 length: 14 residues. CDR3 coding DNA: TGCGCCAGCAGCTTGACAGGGGTTAACTATGGCTACACCTTC. It is translated as CASSLTGVNYGYTF.

The chain employs TRBV10-3 and TRBJ2-3; 8 nucleotides line up with TRBD2. V shed 0 bases, J shed 0 bases, and the junction held 5 bases outside the gene matches. The germline CDR1 and CDR2 sequences are ENHRY and SYGVKD. The CDR3 extends over 17 amino acids. Written as DNA, the CDR3 is TGTGCCATCAGTGAGTCGCCTAGCGGGTTCAGCACAGATACGCAGTATTTT. Translated: CAISESPSGFSTDTQYF.

The chain is built from TRBV2 and TRBJ2-5; 7 nucleotides agree with TRBD1. CDR3 length: 12 residues. V lost 8 bases and J lost 4; bases outside the gene matches: 4. Germline V gene data show CDR1 as SNHLY and CDR2 as FYNNEI. This CDR3 is CASDRERETQYF. DNA of the CDR3: TGTGCCAGCGACAGGGAAAGAGAGACCCAGTACTTC.

The CDR3: CASSLMSGGAETQYF. In DNA, the CDR3 is TGTGCCAGCAGCTTAATGAGCGGGGGGGCAGAGACCCAGTACTTC. The genes are TRBV7-3 and TRBJ2-5, with 10 bases aligning to TRBD2. CDR3 length equals 15 residues. J lost 4 bases, V lost 1 base, and 3 bases had no gene match. Germline assignment: CDR1 SGHTA and CDR2 FQGTGA.

J is TRBJ1-1 and V is TRBV6-1; a possible D gene is TRBD1 (5 bases). The CDR3 is 15 amino acids. Trimming took 6 bases from V and 3 from J, leaving 17 bases between them. Per the germline V gene, CDR1 is MNHNS and CDR2 is SASEGT. The DNA for the CDR3 is TGTGCCAGCAGCGGGTTGACAGCGGATCACACTGAAGCTTTCTTT. Its protein is CASSGLTADHTEAFF.